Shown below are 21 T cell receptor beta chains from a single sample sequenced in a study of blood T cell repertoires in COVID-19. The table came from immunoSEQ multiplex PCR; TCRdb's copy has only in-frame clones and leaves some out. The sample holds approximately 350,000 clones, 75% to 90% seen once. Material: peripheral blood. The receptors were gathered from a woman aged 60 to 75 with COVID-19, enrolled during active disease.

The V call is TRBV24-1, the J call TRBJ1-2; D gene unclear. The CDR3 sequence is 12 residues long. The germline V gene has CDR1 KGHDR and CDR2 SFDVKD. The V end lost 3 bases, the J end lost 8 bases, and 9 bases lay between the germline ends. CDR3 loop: CATSDGVSGYTF. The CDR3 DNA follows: TGTGCCACCAGTGATGGAGTAAGCGGCTACACCTTC.

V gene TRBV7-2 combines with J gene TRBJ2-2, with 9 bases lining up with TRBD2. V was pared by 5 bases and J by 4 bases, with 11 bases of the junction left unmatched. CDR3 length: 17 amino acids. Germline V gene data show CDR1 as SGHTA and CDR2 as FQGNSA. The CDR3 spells CASSARGGGPSTGELFF. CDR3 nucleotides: TGTGCCAGCAGCGCCCGCGGGGGGGGCCCTAGCACCGGGGAGCTGTTTTTT.

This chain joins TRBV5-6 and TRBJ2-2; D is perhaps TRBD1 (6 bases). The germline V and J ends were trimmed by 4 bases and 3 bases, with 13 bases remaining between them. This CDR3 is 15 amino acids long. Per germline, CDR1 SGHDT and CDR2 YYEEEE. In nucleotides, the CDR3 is TGTGCCAGCAGCCCCAGGGGTGCGGACACCGGGGAGCTGTTTTTT. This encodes CASSPRGADTGELFF.

The CDR3: CASSWGGVTNIQYF. In nucleotides, the CDR3 is TGCGCCAGCAGCTGGGGCGGGGTCACAAACATTCAGTACTTC. J is TRBJ2-4 and V is TRBV5-1; maybe TRBD2 (6 bases). Deletions cut 3 bases from V and 6 bases from J, with 13 bases between. This CDR3 is built from 14 residues. Looked up from germline, CDR1 is SGHRS and CDR2 is YFSETQ.

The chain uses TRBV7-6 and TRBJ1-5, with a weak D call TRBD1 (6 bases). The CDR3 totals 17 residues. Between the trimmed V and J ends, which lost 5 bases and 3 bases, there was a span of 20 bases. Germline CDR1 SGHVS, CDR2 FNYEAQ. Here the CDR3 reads CASSPGGGGAINQPQHF. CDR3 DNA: TGTGCCAGCAGCCCAGGAGGGGGGGGCGCGATCAATCAGCCCCAGCATTTT.

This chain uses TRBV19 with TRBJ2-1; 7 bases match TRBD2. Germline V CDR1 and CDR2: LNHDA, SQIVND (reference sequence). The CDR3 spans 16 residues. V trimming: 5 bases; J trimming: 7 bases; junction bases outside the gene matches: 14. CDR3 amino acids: CASSARLAVMGNEQFF. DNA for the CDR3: TGTGCCAGTAGTGCGAGACTAGCCGTCATGGGGAATGAGCAGTTCTTC.

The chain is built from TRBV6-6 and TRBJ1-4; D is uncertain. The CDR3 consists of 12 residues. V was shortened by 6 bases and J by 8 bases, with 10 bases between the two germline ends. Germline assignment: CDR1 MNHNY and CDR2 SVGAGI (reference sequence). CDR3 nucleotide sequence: TGTGCCAGCAGGGAGTCGACGGAAAAACTGTTTTTT. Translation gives CASRESTEKLFF.

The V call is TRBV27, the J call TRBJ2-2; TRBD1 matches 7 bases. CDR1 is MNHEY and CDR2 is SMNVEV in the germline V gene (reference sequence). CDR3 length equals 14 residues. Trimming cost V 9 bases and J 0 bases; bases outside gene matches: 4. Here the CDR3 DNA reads TGTGCCAGTCGGGACAGATCGAACACCGGGGAGCTGTTTTTT. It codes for CASRDRSNTGELFF.

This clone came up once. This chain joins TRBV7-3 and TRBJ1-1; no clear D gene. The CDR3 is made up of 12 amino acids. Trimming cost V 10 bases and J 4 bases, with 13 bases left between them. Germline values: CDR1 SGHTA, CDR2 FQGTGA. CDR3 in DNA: TGTGCCACTTCCCTCTTTAGCACTGAAGCTTTCTTT. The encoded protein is CATSLFSTEAFF.

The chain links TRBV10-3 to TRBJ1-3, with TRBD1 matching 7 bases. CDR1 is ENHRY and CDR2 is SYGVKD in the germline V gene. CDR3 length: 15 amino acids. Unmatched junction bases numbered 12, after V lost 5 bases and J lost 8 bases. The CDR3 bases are TGTGCCATCAGTCCCCGCCCAGGGGGGATAGACACCATATATTTT. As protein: CAISPRPGGIDTIYF.

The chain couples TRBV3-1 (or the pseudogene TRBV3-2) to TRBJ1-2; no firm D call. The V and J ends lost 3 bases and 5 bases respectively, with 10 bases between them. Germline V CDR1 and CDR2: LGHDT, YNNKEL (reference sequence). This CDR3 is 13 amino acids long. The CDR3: CASSQLQNYGYTF. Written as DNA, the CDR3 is TGTGCCAGCAGCCAGCTTCAGAATTATGGCTACACCTTC.

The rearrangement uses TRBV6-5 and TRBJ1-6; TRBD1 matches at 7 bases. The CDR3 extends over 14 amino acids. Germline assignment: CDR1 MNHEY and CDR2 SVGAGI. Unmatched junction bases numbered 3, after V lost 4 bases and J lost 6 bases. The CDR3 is CASSWDRLNSPLHF. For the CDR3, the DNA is TGTGCCAGCAGTTGGGACAGACTTAATTCACCCCTCCACTTT.

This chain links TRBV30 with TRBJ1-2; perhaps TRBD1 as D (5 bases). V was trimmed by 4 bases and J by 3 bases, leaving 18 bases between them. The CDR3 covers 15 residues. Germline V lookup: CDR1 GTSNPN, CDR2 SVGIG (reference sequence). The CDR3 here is CAWIRWFKGDYGYTF. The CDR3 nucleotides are TGTGCCTGGATCCGATGGTTCAAAGGGGACTATGGCTACACCTTC. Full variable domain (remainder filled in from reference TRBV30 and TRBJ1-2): SQTIHQWPATLVQPVGSPLSLECTVEGTSNPNLYWYRQAAGRGLQLLFYSVGIGQISSEVPQNLSASRPQDRQFILSSKKLLLSDSGFYLCAWIRWFKGDYGYTFGSGTRLTVV.

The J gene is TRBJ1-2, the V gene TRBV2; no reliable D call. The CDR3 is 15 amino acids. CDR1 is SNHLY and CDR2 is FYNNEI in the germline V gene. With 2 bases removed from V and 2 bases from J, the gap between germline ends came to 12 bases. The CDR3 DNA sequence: TGTGCCAGCAGTGAACCGGGATCACCGAACTATGGCTACACCTTC. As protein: CASSEPGSPNYGYTF.

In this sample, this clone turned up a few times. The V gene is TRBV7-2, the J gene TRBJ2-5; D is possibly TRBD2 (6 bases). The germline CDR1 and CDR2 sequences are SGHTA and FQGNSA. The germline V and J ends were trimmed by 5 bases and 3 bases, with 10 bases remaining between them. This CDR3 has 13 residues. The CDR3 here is CASSPGGEETQYF. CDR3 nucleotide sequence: TGTGCCAGCAGCCCCGGGGGAGAAGAGACCCAGTACTTC.

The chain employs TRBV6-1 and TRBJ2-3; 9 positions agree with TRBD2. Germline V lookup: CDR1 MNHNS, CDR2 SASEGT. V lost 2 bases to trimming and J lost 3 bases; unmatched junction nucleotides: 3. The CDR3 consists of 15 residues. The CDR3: CASSETSGFTDTQYF. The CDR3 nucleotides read TGTGCCAGCAGTGAAACTAGCGGGTTTACAGATACGCAGTATTTT.

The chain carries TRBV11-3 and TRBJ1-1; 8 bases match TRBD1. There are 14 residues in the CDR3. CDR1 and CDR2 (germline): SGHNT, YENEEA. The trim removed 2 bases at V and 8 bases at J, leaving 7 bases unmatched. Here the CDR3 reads CASSLPVAGGEAFF. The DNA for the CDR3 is TGTGCCAGCAGCTTACCTGTAGCAGGGGGCGAAGCTTTCTTT.

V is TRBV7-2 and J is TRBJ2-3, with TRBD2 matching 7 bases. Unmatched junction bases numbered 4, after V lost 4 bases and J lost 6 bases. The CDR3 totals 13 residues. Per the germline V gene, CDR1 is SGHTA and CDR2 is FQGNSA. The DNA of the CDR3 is TGTGCCAGCAGCTACGGGGAGGGTGATACGCAGTATTTT. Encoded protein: CASSYGEGDTQYF.

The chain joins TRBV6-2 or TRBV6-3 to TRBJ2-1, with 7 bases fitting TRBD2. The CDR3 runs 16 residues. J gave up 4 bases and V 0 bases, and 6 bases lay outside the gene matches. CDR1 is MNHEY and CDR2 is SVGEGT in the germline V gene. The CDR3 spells CASSYSSSSGYNEQFF. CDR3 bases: TGTGCCAGCAGTTACTCGTCGTCTAGCGGATACAATGAGCAGTTCTTC.

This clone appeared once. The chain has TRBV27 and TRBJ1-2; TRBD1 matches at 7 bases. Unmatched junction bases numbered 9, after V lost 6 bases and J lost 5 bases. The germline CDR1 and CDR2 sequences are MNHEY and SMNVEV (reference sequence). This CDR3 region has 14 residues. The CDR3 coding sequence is TGTGCCAGCAGCTCAACGTCAGGGGGTTATGGCTACACCTTC. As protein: CASSSTSGGYGYTF.

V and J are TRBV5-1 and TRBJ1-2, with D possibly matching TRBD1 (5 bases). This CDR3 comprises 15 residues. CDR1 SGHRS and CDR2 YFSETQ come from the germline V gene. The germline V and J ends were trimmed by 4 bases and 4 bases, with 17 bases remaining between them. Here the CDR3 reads CASSREGPSTYGYTF. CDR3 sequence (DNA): TGCGCCAGCAGCCGGGAGGGGCCTTCCACCTATGGCTACACCTTC.